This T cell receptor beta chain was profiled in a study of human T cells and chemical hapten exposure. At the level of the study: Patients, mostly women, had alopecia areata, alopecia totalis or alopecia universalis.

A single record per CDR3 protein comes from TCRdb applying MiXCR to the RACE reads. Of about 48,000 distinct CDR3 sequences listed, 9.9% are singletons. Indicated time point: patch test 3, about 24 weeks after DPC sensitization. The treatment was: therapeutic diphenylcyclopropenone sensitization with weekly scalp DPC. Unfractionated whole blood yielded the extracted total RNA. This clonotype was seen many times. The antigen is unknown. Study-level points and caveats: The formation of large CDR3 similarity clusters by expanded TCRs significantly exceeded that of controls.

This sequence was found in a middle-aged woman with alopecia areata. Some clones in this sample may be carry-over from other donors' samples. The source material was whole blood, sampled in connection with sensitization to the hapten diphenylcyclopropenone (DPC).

The CDR3 loop is CASSSGDRGTDTQYF. CDR3 nucleotide sequence: TGTGCCAGCTCTTCAGGGGACAGGGGGACAGATACGCAGTATTTT. This chain joins TRBV28 and TRBJ2-3; 11 bases are a match to TRBD1. Germline V gene data show CDR1 as MDHEN and CDR2 as SYDVKM. This CDR3 spans 15 amino acids. V trimming: 8 bases; J trimming: 3 bases; junction bases outside the gene matches: 7.